These 26 T cell receptor beta chains originate from one sample sequenced in a study of blood T cells in healthy people across ages. Together with a sample-barcoded 5' primer, a J-beta primer mix was included in a second PCR lasting about 6 to 11 cycles. TCRdb re-derived calls from the 5' RACE reads in MiXCR, one entry per CDR3 protein. The table lists about 1,400,000 distinct CDR3 sequences, approximately 60% of them singletons. Material: blood. The receptor set was obtained from a man aged 18 to 35 in good health.

On this clonotype itself: Relative to the germline gene, one junction end is altered; a read error may explain this. The J gene is TRBJ2-5, the V gene TRBV27; D perhaps matches TRBD1 (6 bases). There are 13 residues in the CDR3. Germline V gene sequence: CDR1 MNHEY, CDR2 SMNVEV (reference sequence). The CDR3 region is CASQGHDQGTQYF. CDR3 bases: TGTGCCAGCCAGGGACACGACCAAGGGACCCAGTACTTC.

The gene calls are TRBV5-1 and TRBJ1-6; TRBD1 might be the D (6 bases). CDR1 is SGHRS and CDR2 is YFSETQ in the germline V gene. The CDR3 has 15 residues. The V end was cut by 0 bases, the J end by 9 bases, with 13 bases between. The CDR3 sequence: CASSLEPTGGSPLHF. CDR3 in DNA: TGCGCCAGCAGCTTGGAGCCGACAGGTGGTTCACCCCTCCACTTT.

This chain uses TRBV5-1 with TRBJ1-2; a weak D match, TRBD1 (6 bases). CDR1 and CDR2 from the germline V gene are SGHRS and YFSETQ. Trimming removed 7 bases at V and 7 bases at J, with 17 bases between. The CDR3 loop spans 13 amino acids. CDR3 coding DNA: TGCGCCAGCCAACAACAGGGAAGTGGTGGCTACACCTTC. Protein sequence: CASQQQGSGGYTF.

This clonotype occurred a few times. The genes are TRBV12-3 or TRBV12-4 and TRBJ2-3; no clear D gene. The CDR3 extends over 15 amino acids. The V end lost 4 bases, the J end lost 5 bases, and 16 bases lay between the germline ends. The CDR3 region has the DNA TGTGCCAGCAGTTCCAGGTCTGGGGTTGGAGATACGCAGTATTTT. Encoded protein: CASSSRSGVGDTQYF.

The DNA of the CDR3 is TGTGCCAGCAGTCGAATGGCTGGGCTCTACGAGCAGTACTTC. It translates to CASSRMAGLYEQYF. The chain employs TRBV28 and TRBJ2-7; D is unclear. Deletions cut 5 bases from V and 3 bases from J, with 14 bases between. CDR3 length equals 14 residues. The germline gives CDR1 MDHEN, CDR2 SYDVKM.

The CDR3 DNA reads TGCGCCAGCAGCTCCGGGACAGCGTTTACAGATACGCAGTATTTT. Amino acid sequence: CASSSGTAFTDTQYF. This rearrangement joins TRBV5-1 to TRBJ2-3, with 7 bases fitting TRBD1. Germline loops: CDR1 SGHRS, CDR2 YFSETQ. V lost 3 bases to trimming and J lost 3 bases; unmatched junction nucleotides: 7. The CDR3 runs to 15 residues.

This clonotype has more than one count but fewer than ten. The chain couples TRBV7-9 to TRBJ1-2, with D unclear. From germline, CDR1 is SEHNR and CDR2 FQNEAQ (reference sequence). V was trimmed by 0 bases and J by 3 bases, leaving 5 bases between them. CDR3 length: 13 residues. CDR3 DNA: TGTGCCAGCAGCTTAGCCCCAGACTATGGCTACACCTTC. Translation: CASSLAPDYGYTF.

Ten or more counts support this clonotype. The V and J genes are TRBV4-3 and TRBJ1-2, with D possibly matching TRBD1 (6 bases). The CDR3 is 14 amino acids. CDR1 is LGHNA and CDR2 is YSLEER in the germline V gene. V dropped 4 bases and J dropped 4 bases, with 13 bases sitting between them. The CDR3 DNA sequence: TGCGCCAGCAGCCCCGTAGGGGGTAGCTATGGCTACACCTTC. It translates to CASSPVGGSYGYTF.

The sample holds a few counts of this clonotype. The chain joins TRBV28 to TRBJ2-3; no clear D. The V end lost 11 bases, the J end lost 3 bases, and 6 bases lay between the germline ends. The CDR3 totals 10 residues. In germline, CDR1 is MDHEN, CDR2 SYDVKM. In DNA form, the CDR3 reads TGTGCCGGTCAAACAGATACGCAGTATTTT. Translating gives CAGQTDTQYF.

The genes are TRBV20-1 and TRBJ2-1; D call uncertain. Between the trimmed V and J ends, which lost 4 bases and 3 bases, there was a span of 7 bases. The germline CDR1 and CDR2 sequences are DFQATT and SNEGSKA (reference sequence). This CDR3 region has 12 residues. CDR3 loop: CSATDIYNEQFF. DNA of the CDR3: TGCAGTGCTACAGATATCTACAATGAGCAGTTCTTC.

About this clonotype: One end of the junction is discordant with germline, which a read error may explain. V is TRBV20-1 and J is TRBJ2-1, with 8 bases that match TRBD1. The CDR3 is made up of 12 amino acids. Germline V gives CDR1 DFQATT, CDR2 SNEGSKA (reference sequence). CDR3: CGAEGQDNEQFF. The DNA of the CDR3 is TGCGGTGCAGAGGGACAGGACAATGAGCAGTTCTTC.

The J gene is TRBJ2-1, the V gene TRBV6-6; a weak D match, TRBD1 (5 bases). CDR3 length equals 13 residues. The germline gives CDR1 MNHNY, CDR2 SVGAGI (reference sequence). With 6 bases removed from V and 15 bases from J, the gap between germline ends came to 21 bases. For the CDR3, the DNA is TGTGCCAGCAGCCCCGACCGGGCAGACAGACTGTTCTTC. This gives the protein CASSPDRADRLFF.

The J gene is TRBJ2-4, the V gene TRBV7-2; the match to TRBD2 covers 9 bases. The end of the DNA aligns better with TRBJ2-5, so the J call may be wrong. Germline V CDR1 and CDR2: SGHTA, FQGNSA. The CDR3 has 17 residues. The CDR3 DNA follows: TGTGCCAGCAGCCCTAGGTTCGCGGGGGGGCCTTCAGAGACCCAGTACTTC. Translated, it gives CASSPRFAGGPSETQYF.

This chain links TRBV2 with TRBJ1-1; D gene ambiguous. Germline-derived CDR1 and CDR2 are SNHLY and FYNNEI. The length of the CDR3 is 12 residues. V was clipped by 7 bases and J by 11 bases, with 17 bases between them. This chain's CDR3 is CASKKLGLMAFF. CDR3 nucleotides: TGTGCCAGCAAAAAGCTGGGCCTAATGGCTTTCTTT.

This chain joins TRBV5-1 and TRBJ2-5; D remains ambiguous. TRBJ2-1 matches the DNA end more closely, so the J call is doubtful. From germline, CDR1 is SGHRS and CDR2 YFSETQ. The CDR3 runs to 13 residues. CDR3 sequence reads: CASSLAVANEQFF. CDR3 DNA: TGCGCCAGCAGCTTGGCAGTAGCCAATGAGCAGTTCTTC.

The chain employs TRBV3-1 and TRBJ1-5; D is unclear. The V end was cut by 4 bases, the J end by 5 bases, with 12 bases between. Germline V gene lookup returns CDR1 LGHDT and CDR2 YNNKEL (reference sequence). The CDR3 is 14 amino acids. The CDR3 nucleotides are TGTGCCAGCAGCCTAAACAGTGGTCATCAGCCCCAGCATTTT. Its translation: CASSLNSGHQPQHF.

The V and J genes are TRBV4-2 and TRBJ2-7; TRBD2 might be the D (6 bases). The last part of the DNA fits TRBJ2-5 better; the J call may be wrong. CDR3 length: 15 residues. Germline lookup yields CDR1 LGHNA and CDR2 YNFKEQ. This chain's CDR3 is CASSQPTGGGKTQYF. CDR3 sequence (DNA): TGTGCCAGCAGCCAACCCACCGGGGGTGGTAAGACCCAGTACTTC.

The V call is TRBV11-1, the J call TRBJ2-7; no reliable D call. V lost 5 bases and J lost 7, with 9 bases in between. CDR3 length: 11 residues. The V gene's germline CDR1 is SGHAT and CDR2 FQDESV (reference sequence). Written as DNA, the CDR3 is TGTGCCAGCAGCACCCTTAAAGAGCAGTACTTC. It yields the protein CASSTLKEQYF.

The CDR3 coding sequence is TGTGCCAGCAGCCAAGAGCGGACTAGCGGTCAAGAGACCCAGTACTTC. This sequence encodes CASSQERTSGQETQYF. This chain uses TRBV3-1 with TRBJ2-5, with 10 bases that match TRBD2. Germline trimming cut 0 bases from V and 2 bases from J; bases unmatched to any gene: 3. This CDR3 has 16 residues. Germline CDR1 and CDR2: LGHDT and YNNKEL (reference sequence).

In DNA, the CDR3 is TGTGCCAGCAGCCCGAGGGCGGGGATGAACACCGGGGAGCTGTTTTTT. Encoded protein: CASSPRAGMNTGELFF. The chain carries TRBV7-2 and TRBJ2-2, with D perhaps TRBD2 (6 bases). The CDR3 sequence is 16 residues long. Trimming cost V 5 bases and J 1 base, with 14 bases left between them. The germline CDR1 and CDR2 sequences are SGHTA and FQGNSA.

The chain carries TRBV29-1 and TRBJ1-1; 9 bases align to TRBD1. Germline V gives CDR1 SQVTM, CDR2 ANQGSEA. V shed 4 bases, J shed 4 bases, and the junction held 10 bases outside the gene matches. The CDR3 has 15 amino acids. In DNA form, the CDR3 reads TGCAGCGTTGTCCCACAGGGGGCCCGCGGCACTGAAGCTTTCTTT. It specifies CSVVPQGARGTEAFF.

The V gene is TRBV5-1, the J gene TRBJ1-1, with 9 bases aligning to TRBD1. The CDR3 is 14 residues long. Germline V gene sequence: CDR1 SGHRS, CDR2 YFSETQ. Germline trimming cut 3 bases from V and 3 bases from J; bases unmatched to any gene: 3. CDR3: CASSSRTGDTEAFF. The CDR3, as DNA: TGCGCCAGCAGCTCACGGACAGGGGACACTGAAGCTTTCTTT.

This chain links TRBV5-1 with TRBJ2-5; D call uncertain. Germline CDR1 is SGHRS and CDR2 is YFSETQ. Trimming cost V 0 bases and J 2 bases, with 11 bases left between them. The CDR3 extends over 15 amino acids. CDR3 amino acids: CASSLVANLQETQYF. The CDR3 bases are TGCGCCAGCAGCTTGGTGGCAAACCTTCAAGAGACCCAGTACTTC.

This chain uses TRBV25-1 with TRBJ2-2; 7 nucleotides align to TRBD2. The V gene end was trimmed by 6 bases and the J gene end by 6 bases; junction bases not matched to a gene: 4. The CDR3 sequence is 13 residues long. Per germline, CDR1 MGHDK and CDR2 SYGVNS. The CDR3 spells CASRVTSAGELFF. The CDR3, as DNA: TGTGCCAGCAGGGTCACTAGCGCCGGGGAGCTGTTTTTT.

This clonotype was seen more than once but under ten times. This rearrangement joins TRBV5-4 to TRBJ2-7; 10 bases are a match to TRBD2. The ends lost 3 bases at V and 7 bases at J; junction bases unmatched: 13. CDR3 length: 16 residues. Germline V CDR1 and CDR2: SGHNT, YYREEE (reference sequence). The CDR3 DNA is TGTGCCAGCAGCTGGAGACTAGCGGGTATAGGCGATGAGCAGTACTTC. Amino acids: CASSWRLAGIGDEQYF.

The chain uses TRBV7-2 and TRBJ2-1; weak D call: TRBD2 (7 bases). Germline loops: CDR1 SGHTA, CDR2 FQGNSA. This CDR3 comprises 16 residues. V shed 3 bases and J shed 9 bases, with 21 bases lying between them. The CDR3 region has the DNA TGTGCCAGCAGCTTGTCCGGGGGGCTCCTACAATTTGAGCAGTTCTTC. This encodes CASSLSGGLLQFEQFF.